This T cell receptor beta chain was profiled in a study of chemoradiotherapy in HPV16-positive cancers. Study results and caveats: Candidate HPV-specific clones and E7-related TCR motifs grew in tumor during treatment. For HPV16-positive patients, expanding HPV-responsive T cells associated with longer recurrence-free survival.

To note about this clone: Its matching antigen is unknown.

Repeated repertoire sampling spanned the course of chemoradiotherapy. Sequencing used immunoSEQ multiplex PCR; TCRdb keeps in-frame clones, though not all of them. The table lists about 5,600 clones, approximately 82% of them singletons. Germline V gives CDR1 SGDLS, CDR2 YYNGEE. Trimming shortened V by 4 bases and J by 4 bases, and 18 bases separated the two germline ends. The CDR3 covers 15 residues. V usage is TRBV9 and J usage is TRBJ2-7; the D gene is possibly TRBD1 (5 bases). Sequences were derived from tumor tissue, sampled from a patient who underwent chemoradiotherapy. This clonotype was sampled from a human donor with HPV-associated anogenital cancer. As DNA, the CDR3 is TGTGCCAGCAGCCCTAGGGGCCATTCGATGTACGAGCAGTACTTC. Its protein is CASSPRGHSMYEQYF.